Given below is one T cell receptor (beta chain) in context. The data originate from a study of blood T cell repertoires in COVID-19. Profiled with immunoSEQ multiplex PCR; TCRdb holds only in-frame clones, not every one. This table has about 220,000 clones, 87% appearing once. Trimming cost V 0 bases and J 0 bases, with 10 bases left between them. CDR3 length: 16 residues. Germline assignment: CDR1 SGHKS and CDR2 YYEKEE (reference sequence). The sequencing sample was made of PBMCs or T cells enriched from blood (not recorded which). The receptor was derived from a woman aged 25-40 years with acute COVID-19. This chain uses TRBV5-5 with TRBJ1-5; D is uncertain. In nucleotides, the CDR3 is TGTGCCAGCAGCTTGGGGACGGGATATAGCAATCAGCCCCAGCATTTT. As protein: CASSLGTGYSNQPQHF.